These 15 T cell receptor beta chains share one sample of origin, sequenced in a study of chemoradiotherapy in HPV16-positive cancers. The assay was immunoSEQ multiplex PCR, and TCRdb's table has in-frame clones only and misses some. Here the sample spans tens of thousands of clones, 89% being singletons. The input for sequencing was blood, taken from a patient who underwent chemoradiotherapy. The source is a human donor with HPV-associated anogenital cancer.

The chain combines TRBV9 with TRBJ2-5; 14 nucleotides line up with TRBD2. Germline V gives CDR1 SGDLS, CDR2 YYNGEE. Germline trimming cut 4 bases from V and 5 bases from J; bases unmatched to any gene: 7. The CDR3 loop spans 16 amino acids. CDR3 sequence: CASSPRGLAGAETQYF. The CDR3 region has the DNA TGTGCCAGCAGCCCCCGGGGACTAGCGGGGGCTGAGACCCAGTACTTC.

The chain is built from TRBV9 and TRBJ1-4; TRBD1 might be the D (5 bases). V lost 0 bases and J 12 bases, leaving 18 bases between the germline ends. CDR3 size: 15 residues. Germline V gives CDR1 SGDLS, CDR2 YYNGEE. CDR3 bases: TGTGCCAGCAGCGTAGGACCGGGGCAGGCCGCTGAACTGTTTTTT. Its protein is CASSVGPGQAAELFF.

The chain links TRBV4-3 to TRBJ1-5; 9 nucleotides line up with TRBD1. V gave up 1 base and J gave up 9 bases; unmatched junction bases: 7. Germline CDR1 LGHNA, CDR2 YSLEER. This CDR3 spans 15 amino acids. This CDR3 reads CASSQGAGQGGPQHF. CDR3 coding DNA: TGCGCCAGCAGCCAAGGGGCGGGACAGGGCGGGCCCCAGCATTTT.

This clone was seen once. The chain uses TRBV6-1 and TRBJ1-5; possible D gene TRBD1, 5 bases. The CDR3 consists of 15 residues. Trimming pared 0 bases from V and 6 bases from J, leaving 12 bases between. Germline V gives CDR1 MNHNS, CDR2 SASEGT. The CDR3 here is CASSEASGGRQPQHF. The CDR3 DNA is TGTGCCAGCAGTGAAGCATCTGGGGGTCGTCAGCCCCAGCATTTT.

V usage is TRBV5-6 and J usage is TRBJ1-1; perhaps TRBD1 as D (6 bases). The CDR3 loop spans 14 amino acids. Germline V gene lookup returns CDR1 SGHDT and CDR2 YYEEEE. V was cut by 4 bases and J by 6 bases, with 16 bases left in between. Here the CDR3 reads CASSGGPLGAEAFF. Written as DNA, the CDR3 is TGTGCCAGCAGCGGGGGCCCCCTGGGGGCTGAAGCTTTCTTT.

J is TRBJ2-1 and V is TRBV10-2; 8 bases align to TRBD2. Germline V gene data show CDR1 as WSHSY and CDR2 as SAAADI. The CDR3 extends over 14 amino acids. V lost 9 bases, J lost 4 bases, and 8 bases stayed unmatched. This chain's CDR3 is CASCTREGYNEQFF. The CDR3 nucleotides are TGCGCCAGTTGCACCCGGGAGGGGTACAATGAGCAGTTCTTC.

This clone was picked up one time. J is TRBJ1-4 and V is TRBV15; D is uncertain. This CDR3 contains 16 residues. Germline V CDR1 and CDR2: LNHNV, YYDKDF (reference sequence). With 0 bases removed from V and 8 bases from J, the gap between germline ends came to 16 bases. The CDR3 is CATSRDPGKQGEKLFF. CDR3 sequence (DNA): TGTGCCACCAGCAGAGATCCCGGGAAACAAGGGGAAAAACTGTTTTTT.

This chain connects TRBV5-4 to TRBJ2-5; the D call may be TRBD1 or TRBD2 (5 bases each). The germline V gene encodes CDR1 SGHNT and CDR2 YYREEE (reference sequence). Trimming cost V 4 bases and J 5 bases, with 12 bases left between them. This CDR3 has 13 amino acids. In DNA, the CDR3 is TGTGCCAGCAGCCCCCAGGGCGGGGAGACCCAGTACTTC. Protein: CASSPQGGETQYF.

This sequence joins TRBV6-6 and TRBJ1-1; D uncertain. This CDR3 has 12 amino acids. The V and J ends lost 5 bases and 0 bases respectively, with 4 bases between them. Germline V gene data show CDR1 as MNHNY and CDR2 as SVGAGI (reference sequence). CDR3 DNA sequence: TGTGCCAGCAGTAGGGTGAACACTGAAGCTTTCTTT. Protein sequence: CASSRVNTEAFF.

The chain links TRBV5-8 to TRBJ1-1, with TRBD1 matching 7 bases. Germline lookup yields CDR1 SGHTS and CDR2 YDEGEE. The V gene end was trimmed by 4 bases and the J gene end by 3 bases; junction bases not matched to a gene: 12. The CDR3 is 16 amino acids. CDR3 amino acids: CASSLQGIVGDTEAFF. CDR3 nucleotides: TGTGCCAGCAGCCTACAGGGGATCGTAGGAGACACTGAAGCTTTCTTT.

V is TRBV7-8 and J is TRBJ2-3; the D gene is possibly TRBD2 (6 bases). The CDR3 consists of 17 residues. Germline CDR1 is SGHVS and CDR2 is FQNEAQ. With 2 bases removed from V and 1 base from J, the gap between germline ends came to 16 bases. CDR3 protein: CASSLTAGLWGTDTQYF. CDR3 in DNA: TGTGCCAGCAGCTTAACCGCGGGACTTTGGGGCACAGATACGCAGTATTTT.

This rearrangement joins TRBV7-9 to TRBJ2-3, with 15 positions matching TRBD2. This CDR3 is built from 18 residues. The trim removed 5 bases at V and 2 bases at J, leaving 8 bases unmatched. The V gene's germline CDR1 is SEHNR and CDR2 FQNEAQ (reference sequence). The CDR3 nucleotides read TGTGCCAGCAGCCCTGGGGGGACTAGCGGGAGGCCCACAGATACGCAGTATTTT. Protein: CASSPGGTSGRPTDTQYF. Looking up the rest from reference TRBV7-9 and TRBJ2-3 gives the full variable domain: DTGVSQNPRHKITKRGQNVTFRCDPISEHNRLYWYRQTLGQGPEFLTYFQNEAQLEKSRLLSDRFSAERPKGSFSTLEIQRTEQGDSAMYLCASSPGGTSGRPTDTQYFGPGTRLTVL.

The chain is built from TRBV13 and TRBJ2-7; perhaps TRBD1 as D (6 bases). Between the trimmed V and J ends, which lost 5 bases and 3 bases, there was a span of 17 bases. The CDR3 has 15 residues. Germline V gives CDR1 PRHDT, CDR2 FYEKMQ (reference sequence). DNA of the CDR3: TGTGCCAGCAGCCCGAGACAGGAGATTAACTACGAGCAGTACTTC. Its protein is CASSPRQEINYEQYF.

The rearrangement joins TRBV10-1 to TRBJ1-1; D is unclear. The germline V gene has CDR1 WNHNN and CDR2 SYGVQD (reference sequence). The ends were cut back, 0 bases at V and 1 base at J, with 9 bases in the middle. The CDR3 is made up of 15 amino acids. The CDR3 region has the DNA TGCGCCAGCAGTGAGTCGAACAGAGAGAACACTGAAGCTTTCTTT. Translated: CASSESNRENTEAFF.

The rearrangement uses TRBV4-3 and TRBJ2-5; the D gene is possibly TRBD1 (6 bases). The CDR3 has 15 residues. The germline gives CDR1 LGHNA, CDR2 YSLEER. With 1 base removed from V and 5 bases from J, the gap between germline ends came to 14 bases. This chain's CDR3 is CASSQGQADGETQYF. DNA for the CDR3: TGCGCCAGCAGCCAAGGACAGGCGGATGGGGAGACCCAGTACTTC.